A single sample is the source of the 9 T cell receptor beta chains below, sequenced in a study of T-cell reconstitution after alpha-beta-depleted transplantation in children. Molecular barcoding with unique molecular identifiers was used for the TCRbeta library. A single record per CDR3 protein comes from TCRdb applying MiXCR to the PCR reads. The data show roughly 500,000 distinct CDR3 sequences, around 13% seen once. The sample consisted of PBMCs from the stem cell graft donor, taken from the stem cell graft. The receptors were gathered from a human donor who donated a stem cell graft to a child with combined immunodeficiency.

The rearrangement links TRBV7-2 to TRBJ2-2; 10 bases agree with TRBD1. Losses at the gene ends were 5 bases for V and 3 bases for J; bases not matched to a gene: 3. From germline, CDR1 is SGHTA and CDR2 FQGNSA. The CDR3 is 15 residues long. CDR3 bases: TGTGCCAGCAGCCAGGGACAGGGGTACACCGGGGAGCTGTTTTTT. Its translation is CASSQGQGYTGELFF.

This sequence joins TRBV6-2 or TRBV6-3 and TRBJ1-5, with D possibly TRBD1 on 5 matching bases. This CDR3 comprises 16 residues. Germline V gives CDR1 MNHEY, CDR2 SVGEGT. Trimming took 6 bases from V and 1 from J, leaving 16 bases between them. The CDR3 loop reads CASSSQGRFSNQPQHF. CDR3 coding DNA: TGTGCCAGCAGCTCTCAGGGCCGCTTCAGCAATCAGCCCCAGCATTTT.

The rearrangement joins TRBV3-1 to TRBJ2-3, with D perhaps matching TRBD1 (5 bases). Trimming pared 4 bases from V and 7 bases from J, leaving 9 bases between. In germline, CDR1 is LGHDT, CDR2 YNNKEL (reference sequence). The CDR3 has 12 amino acids. This CDR3 reads CASSPDINTQYF. The CDR3 DNA reads as TGTGCCAGCAGCCCGGACATTAATACGCAGTATTTT.

This clonotype was observed at least ten times. This chain uses TRBV27 with TRBJ2-1; no firm D call. Germline V gene data show CDR1 as MNHEY and CDR2 as SMNVEV (reference sequence). The ends were cut back, 5 bases at V and 8 bases at J, with 16 bases in the middle. The CDR3 length is 14 residues. CDR3: CASSLYDLEDEQFF. Written as DNA, the CDR3 is TGTGCCAGCAGTCTTTACGATCTAGAGGATGAGCAGTTCTTC.

This clonotype was observed at least ten times. The chain carries TRBV7-8 and TRBJ2-4; D may match TRBD1 or TRBD2 (7 bases each). The CDR3 runs 14 residues. Germline loops: CDR1 SGHVS, CDR2 FQNEAQ. Trimming pared 1 base from V and 9 bases from J, leaving 13 bases between. As DNA, the CDR3 is TGTGCCAGCAGCTTAGGGCAGGGGGAGGGCATTCAGTACTTC. This sequence encodes CASSLGQGEGIQYF.

This clonotype was counted between two and nine times. In DNA, the CDR3 is TGTGCCAGCACCCCCGCGGGACAGGGGTATGGCTACACCTTC. Encoded protein: CASTPAGQGYGYTF. This chain joins TRBV12-3 or TRBV12-4 and TRBJ1-2; 10 bases match TRBD1. V was clipped by 7 bases and J by 5 bases; unmatched bases: 7. This CDR3 has 14 residues.

This chain joins TRBV12-3 or TRBV12-4 and TRBJ1-1; 9 bases agree with TRBD1. The trim removed 8 bases at V and 3 bases at J, leaving 10 bases unmatched. CDR3 length: 15 residues. This CDR3 reads CASGPRDRVDTEAFF. The CDR3, as DNA: TGTGCCAGCGGGCCAAGGGACAGGGTTGACACTGAAGCTTTCTTT.

The sample holds many counts of this clonotype. V and J are TRBV12-3 or TRBV12-4 and TRBJ2-1, with unresolved D. The CDR3 is made up of 12 amino acids. Trimming took off 4 bases at V and 9 bases at J, with 10 bases between the two ends. In DNA form, the CDR3 reads TGTGCCAGCAGTTCTCGTAAAGGTGAGCAGTTCTTC. Amino acid sequence: CASSSRKGEQFF.

This chain connects TRBV6-1 to TRBJ2-7, with 9 bases lining up with TRBD2. CDR1 MNHNS and CDR2 SASEGT come from the germline V gene. J gave up 6 bases and V 5 bases, and 5 bases lay outside the gene matches. CDR3 length equals 13 residues. Here the CDR3 DNA reads TGTGCCAGCAGTCAGGGACTAGCTTCCGAGCAGTACTTC. This encodes CASSQGLASEQYF.